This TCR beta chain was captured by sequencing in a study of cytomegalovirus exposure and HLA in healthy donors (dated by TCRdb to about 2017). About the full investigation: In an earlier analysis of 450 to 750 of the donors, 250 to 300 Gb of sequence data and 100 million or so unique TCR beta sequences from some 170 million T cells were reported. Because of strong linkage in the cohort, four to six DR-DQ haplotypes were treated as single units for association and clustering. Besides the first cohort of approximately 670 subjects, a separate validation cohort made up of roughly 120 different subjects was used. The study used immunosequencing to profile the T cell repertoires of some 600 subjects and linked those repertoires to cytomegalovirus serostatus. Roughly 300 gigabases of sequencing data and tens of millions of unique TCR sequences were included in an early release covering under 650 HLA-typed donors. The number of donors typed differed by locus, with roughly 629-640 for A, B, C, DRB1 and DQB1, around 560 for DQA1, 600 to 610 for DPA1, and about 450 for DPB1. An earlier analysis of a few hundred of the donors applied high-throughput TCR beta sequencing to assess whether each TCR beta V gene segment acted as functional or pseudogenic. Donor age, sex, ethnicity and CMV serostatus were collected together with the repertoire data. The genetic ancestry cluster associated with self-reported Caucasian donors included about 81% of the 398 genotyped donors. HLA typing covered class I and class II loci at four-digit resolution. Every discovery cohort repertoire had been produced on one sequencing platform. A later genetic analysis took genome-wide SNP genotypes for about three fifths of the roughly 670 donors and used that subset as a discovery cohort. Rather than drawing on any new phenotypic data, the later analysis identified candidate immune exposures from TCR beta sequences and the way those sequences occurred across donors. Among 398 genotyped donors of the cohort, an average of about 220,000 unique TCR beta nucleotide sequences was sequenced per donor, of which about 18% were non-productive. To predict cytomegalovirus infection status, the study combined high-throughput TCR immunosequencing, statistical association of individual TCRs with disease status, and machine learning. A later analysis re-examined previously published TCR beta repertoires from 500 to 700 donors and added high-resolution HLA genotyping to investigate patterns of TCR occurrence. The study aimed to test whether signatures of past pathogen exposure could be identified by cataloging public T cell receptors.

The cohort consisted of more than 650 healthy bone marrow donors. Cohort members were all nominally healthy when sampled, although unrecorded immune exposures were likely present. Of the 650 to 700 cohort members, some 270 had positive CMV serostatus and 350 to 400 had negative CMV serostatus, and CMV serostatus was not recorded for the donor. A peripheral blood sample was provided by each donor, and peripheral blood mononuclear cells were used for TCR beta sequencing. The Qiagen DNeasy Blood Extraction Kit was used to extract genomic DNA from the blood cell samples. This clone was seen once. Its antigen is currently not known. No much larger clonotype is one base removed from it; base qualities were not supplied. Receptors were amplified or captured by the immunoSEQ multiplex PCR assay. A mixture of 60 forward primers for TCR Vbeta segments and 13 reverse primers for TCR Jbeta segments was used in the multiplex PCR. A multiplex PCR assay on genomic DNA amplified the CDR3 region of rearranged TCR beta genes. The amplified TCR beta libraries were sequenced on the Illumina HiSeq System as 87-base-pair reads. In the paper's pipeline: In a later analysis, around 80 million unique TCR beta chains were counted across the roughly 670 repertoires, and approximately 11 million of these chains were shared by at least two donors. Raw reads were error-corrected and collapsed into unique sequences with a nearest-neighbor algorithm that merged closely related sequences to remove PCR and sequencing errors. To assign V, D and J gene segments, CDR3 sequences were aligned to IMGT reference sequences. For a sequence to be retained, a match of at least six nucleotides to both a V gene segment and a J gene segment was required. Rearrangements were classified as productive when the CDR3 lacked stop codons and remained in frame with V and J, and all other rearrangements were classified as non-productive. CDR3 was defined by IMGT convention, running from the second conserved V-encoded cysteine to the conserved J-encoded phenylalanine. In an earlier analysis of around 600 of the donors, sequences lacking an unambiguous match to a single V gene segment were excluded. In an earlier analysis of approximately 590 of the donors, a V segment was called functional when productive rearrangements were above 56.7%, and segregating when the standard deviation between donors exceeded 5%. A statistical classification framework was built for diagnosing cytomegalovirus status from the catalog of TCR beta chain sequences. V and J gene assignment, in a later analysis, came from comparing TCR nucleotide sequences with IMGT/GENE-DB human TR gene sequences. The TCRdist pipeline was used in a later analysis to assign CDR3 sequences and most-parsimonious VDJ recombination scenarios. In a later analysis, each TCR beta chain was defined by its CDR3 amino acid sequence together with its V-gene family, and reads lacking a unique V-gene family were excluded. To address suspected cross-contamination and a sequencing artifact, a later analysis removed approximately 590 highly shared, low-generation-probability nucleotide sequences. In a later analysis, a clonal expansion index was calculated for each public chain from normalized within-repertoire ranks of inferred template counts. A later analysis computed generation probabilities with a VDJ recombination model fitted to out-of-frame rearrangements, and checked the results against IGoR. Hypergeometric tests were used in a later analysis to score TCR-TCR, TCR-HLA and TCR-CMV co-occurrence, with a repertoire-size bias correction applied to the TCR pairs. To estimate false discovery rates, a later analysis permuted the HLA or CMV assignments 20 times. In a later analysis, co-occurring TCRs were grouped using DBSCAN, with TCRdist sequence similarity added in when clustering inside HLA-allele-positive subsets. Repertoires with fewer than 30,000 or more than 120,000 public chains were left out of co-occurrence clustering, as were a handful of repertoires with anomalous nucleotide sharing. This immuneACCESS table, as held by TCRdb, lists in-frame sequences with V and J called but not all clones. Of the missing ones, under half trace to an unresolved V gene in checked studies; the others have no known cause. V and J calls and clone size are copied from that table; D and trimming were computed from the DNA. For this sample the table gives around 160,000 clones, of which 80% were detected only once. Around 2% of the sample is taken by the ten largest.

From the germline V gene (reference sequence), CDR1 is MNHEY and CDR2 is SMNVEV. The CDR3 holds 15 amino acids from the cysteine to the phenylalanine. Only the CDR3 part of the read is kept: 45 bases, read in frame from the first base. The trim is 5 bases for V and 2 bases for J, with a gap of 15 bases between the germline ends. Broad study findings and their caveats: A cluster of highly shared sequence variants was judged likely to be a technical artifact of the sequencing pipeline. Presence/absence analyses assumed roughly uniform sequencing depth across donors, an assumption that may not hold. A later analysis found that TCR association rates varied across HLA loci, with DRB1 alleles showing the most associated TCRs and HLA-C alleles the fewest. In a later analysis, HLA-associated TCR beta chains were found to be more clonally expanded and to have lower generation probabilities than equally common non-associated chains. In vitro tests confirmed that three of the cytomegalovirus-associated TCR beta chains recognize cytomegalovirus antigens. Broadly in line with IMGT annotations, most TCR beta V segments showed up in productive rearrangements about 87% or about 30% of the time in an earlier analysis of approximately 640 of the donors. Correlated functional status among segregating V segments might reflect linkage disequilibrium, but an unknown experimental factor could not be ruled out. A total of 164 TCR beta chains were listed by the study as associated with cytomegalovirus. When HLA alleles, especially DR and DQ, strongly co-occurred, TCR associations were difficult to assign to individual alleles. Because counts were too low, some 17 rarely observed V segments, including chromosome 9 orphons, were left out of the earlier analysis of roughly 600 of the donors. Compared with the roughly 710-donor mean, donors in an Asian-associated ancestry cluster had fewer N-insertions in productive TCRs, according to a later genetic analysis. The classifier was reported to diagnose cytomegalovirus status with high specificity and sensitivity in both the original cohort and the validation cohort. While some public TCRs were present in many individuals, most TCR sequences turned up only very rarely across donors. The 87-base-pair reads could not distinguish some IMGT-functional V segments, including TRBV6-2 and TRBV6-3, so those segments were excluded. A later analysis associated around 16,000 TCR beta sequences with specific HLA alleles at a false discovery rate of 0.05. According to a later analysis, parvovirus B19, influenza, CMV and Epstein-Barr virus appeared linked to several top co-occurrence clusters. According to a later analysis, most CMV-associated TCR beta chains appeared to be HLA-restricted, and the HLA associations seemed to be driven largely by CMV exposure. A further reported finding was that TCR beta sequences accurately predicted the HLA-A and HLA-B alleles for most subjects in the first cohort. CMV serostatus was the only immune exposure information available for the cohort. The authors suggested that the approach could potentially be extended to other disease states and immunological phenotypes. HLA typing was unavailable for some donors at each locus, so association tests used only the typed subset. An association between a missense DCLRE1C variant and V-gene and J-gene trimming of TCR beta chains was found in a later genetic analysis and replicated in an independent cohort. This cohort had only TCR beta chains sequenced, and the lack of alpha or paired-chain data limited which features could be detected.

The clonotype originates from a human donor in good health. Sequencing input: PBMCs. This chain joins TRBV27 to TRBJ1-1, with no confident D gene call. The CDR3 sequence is CASSIGIPINTEAFF. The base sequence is TGTGCCAGCAGTATCGGGATTCCTATTAACACTGAAGCTTTCTTT.